The entry below describes one T cell receptor beta chain. The antigen is unknown. Sample time point: cycle 4 day 1 (C4D1), after less than seven weeks of nivolumab. All the patients suffered relapse after autologous stem cell transplantation, and brentuximab vedotin exposure differed. Purification of CD4+ T cells from thawed PBMCs was achieved by magnetic negative selection. This record comes from a study of PD-1 blockade in classical Hodgkin lymphoma. Broader study findings: Complete responders entered with baseline diversity on par with newly diagnosed patients, the results showed. Some patients began nivolumab under 1 year after ASCT. These patients were excluded from later analyses. Compared with healthy donors, newly diagnosed patients reportedly showed lower baseline TCR diversity.

The germline CDR1 and CDR2 sequences are MNHNS and SASEGT. The CDR3 covers 15 residues. V lost 10 bases, J lost 5 bases, and 23 bases lay in between. Sequencing used immunoSEQ multiplex PCR; TCRdb keeps in-frame clones, though not all of them. The table includes 25,000 to 30,000 clones, around 79% detected once. The origin of this receptor is a human donor with classical Hodgkin lymphoma. This specimen was CD4+ T cells from blood, taken before the fourth cycle of nivolumab. V is TRBV6-1 and J is TRBJ1-1; D may be TRBD1 (6 bases). In DNA, the CDR3 is TGTGCCACAAGACAGGAACTAGGCGCGGCGACTGAAGCTTTCTTT. It codes for CATRQELGAATEAFF.